A selection of T cell receptor beta chains follows, all from one sample in a study of shared clonotypes between healthy human individuals. The data were produced by immunoSEQ multiplex PCR, yet TCRdb's version contains in-frame clones alone and is incomplete. This sample carries roughly 300,000 clones, 73% of them seen once, and the ten largest clones take 10%. The sequenced sample consisted of memory CD4+ T cells sorted from blood. These receptors originate from a man in his thirties or forties in good health. CDR3s include the opening cysteine and the closing phenylalanine or tryptophan. Each record gives: D gene, J gene, clone size, V gene, CDR3 DNA, CDR3 protein. A D gene is named only where the DNA matches it firmly. Clone size is given for some rows only: seen once, a few or many times, or a class if the clone is expanded.

d_call: .; j_call: TRBJ2-7; clone_size: .; v_call: TRBV7-9; cdr3_nt: TGTGCCAGCAGCGCAGACCACAGGGACGAGCAGTACTTC; cdr3_aa: CASSADHRDEQYF
d_call: TRBD2; j_call: TRBJ2-7; clone_size: .; v_call: TRBV6-1; cdr3_nt: TGTGCCAGCAGTGCAGCTCTAGCGGGAGTCCGCTACGAGCAGTACTTC; cdr3_aa: CASSAALAGVRYEQYF
d_call: .; j_call: TRBJ2-2; clone_size: .; v_call: TRBV19; cdr3_nt: TGTGCCAGTACTCACCGACTAGTGATCGACACCGGGGAGCTGTTTTTT; cdr3_aa: CASTHRLVIDTGELFF
d_call: TRBD2; j_call: TRBJ2-7; clone_size: .; v_call: TRBV5-1; cdr3_nt: TGCGCCAGCAGCGAGGGACTAGCGGGTACCTACGAGCAGTACTTC; cdr3_aa: CASSEGLAGTYEQYF
d_call: TRBD1; j_call: TRBJ2-7; clone_size: .; v_call: TRBV25-1; cdr3_nt: TGTGCCAGCAGTGCGATGGACAGGGGAGGCTACGAGCAGTACTTC; cdr3_aa: CASSAMDRGGYEQYF
d_call: .; j_call: TRBJ2-7; clone_size: .; v_call: TRBV9; cdr3_nt: TGTGCCAGCAGCGTAGCGTCCGCATTAGTCTACGAGCAGTACTTC; cdr3_aa: CASSVASALVYEQYF
d_call: .; j_call: TRBJ2-1; clone_size: few; v_call: TRBV19; cdr3_nt: TGTGCCAGTAGTCCTGATCGGAGCTCCTACAATGAGCAGTTCTTC; cdr3_aa: CASSPDRSSYNEQFF
d_call: TRBD2; j_call: TRBJ2-3; clone_size: .; v_call: TRBV29-1; cdr3_nt: TGCAGCGTTGTGCTCCTACGGGAGGCCGACACAGATACGCAGTATTTT; cdr3_aa: CSVVLLREADTDTQYF
d_call: .; j_call: TRBJ2-3; clone_size: .; v_call: TRBV5-4; cdr3_nt: TGTGCCAGCAGCTTAGGAGGGACGGCCAGCACAGATACGCAGTATTTT; cdr3_aa: CASSLGGTASTDTQYF
d_call: .; j_call: TRBJ1-1; clone_size: .; v_call: TRBV6-1; cdr3_nt: TGTGCCAGCAGTGAGATCCTGAACACTGAAGCTTTCTTT; cdr3_aa: CASSEILNTEAFF
d_call: .; j_call: TRBJ2-2; clone_size: .; v_call: TRBV10-1; cdr3_nt: TGCGCCAGCAGTGGGCCCATTTCGGGCACCGGGGAGCTGTTTTTT; cdr3_aa: CASSGPISGTGELFF
d_call: .; j_call: TRBJ2-2; clone_size: .; v_call: TRBV14; cdr3_nt: TGTGCCAGCAGCCGTCACCAGGGGATTAACACCGGGGAGCTGTTTTTT; cdr3_aa: CASSRHQGINTGELFF
d_call: TRBD1; j_call: TRBJ2-1; clone_size: .; v_call: TRBV14; cdr3_nt: TGTGCCAGCAGCCGAGCCCCGGGACAGTCTTTTTTACATGAGCAGTTCTTC; cdr3_aa: CASSRAPGQSFLHEQFF
d_call: TRBD1; j_call: TRBJ2-7; clone_size: .; v_call: TRBV10-1; cdr3_nt: TGCGCCAGCAGTTCGGGACAGGGGGTTTACGAGCAGTACTTC; cdr3_aa: CASSSGQGVYEQYF
d_call: .; j_call: TRBJ2-1; clone_size: .; v_call: TRBV28; cdr3_nt: TGTGCCAGCAGTTTAGGGTTCCTCGAGCAGTTCTTC; cdr3_aa: CASSLGFLEQFF
d_call: TRBD2; j_call: TRBJ2-1; clone_size: .; v_call: TRBV13; cdr3_nt: TGTGCCAGCAGCTTATTTTCCCCGCGGACTAGCGGATACAATGAGCAGTTCTTC; cdr3_aa: CASSLFSPRTSGYNEQFF
d_call: .; j_call: TRBJ1-2; clone_size: .; v_call: TRBV2; cdr3_nt: TGTGCCAGCAGTGTGGTCGGCTACACCTTC; cdr3_aa: CASSVVGYTF